This entry concerns a single T cell receptor beta chain. Researchers took RNA transcripts and amplified the TCR beta CDR3 regions from them. The HTBI primer set served for first-round RT-PCR of the TCR CDR3. TCRdb called the multiplex PCR reads again in MiXCR, with one record for every CDR3 protein. The sample yields roughly 560,000 distinct CDR3 sequences, around 15% seen once. This sample is part of a study of T cells in Graves' hyperthyroidism and ophthalmopathy. Across the study: The blood sample was taken at first diagnosis, before treatment began.

Each person with ophthalmopathy scored at least 3 on the Clinical Activity Score, reached NOSPECS grade 4 or higher, and had been ill under 3 months. Trimming cost V 5 bases and J 8 bases; bases outside gene matches: 8. From germline, CDR1 is MNHNS and CDR2 SASEGT. The length of the CDR3 is 15 residues. This TCR derives from a woman in her forties with Graves' ophthalmopathy. The specimen sequenced was blood. The chain joins TRBV6-1 to TRBJ2-4; 11 bases fit TRBD2. The CDR3, as DNA: TGTGCCAGCAGTCCCAGACTAGCGGGATCGCACATTCAGTACTTC. Its protein product is CASSPRLAGSHIQYF.